The 8 T cell receptor beta chains below all came from one sample that was sequenced in a study of OX40 agonist ivuxolimab in advanced cancers. Method: immunoSEQ multiplex PCR; TCRdb's copy keeps in-frame clones and lacks some. The sample includes around 30,000 clones, around 81% seen only once; the top ten take around a fifth. The sample was CD4+ or CD8+ T cells sorted from blood, taken in a trial of the OX40 agonist ivuxolimab. These receptor sequences come from an adult with an advanced solid tumor such as melanoma, head and neck, liver or kidney cancer.

The V gene is TRBV2, the J gene TRBJ2-5, with 9 bases identical to TRBD2. Germline CDR1 SNHLY, CDR2 FYNNEI. The J segment lost 4 bases and the V segment lost 8 bases, leaving 2 bases of the junction unmatched. This CDR3 is built from 12 residues. The CDR3 sequence is CASGTSRETQYF. The CDR3 coding sequence is TGTGCCAGCGGGACTAGCCGAGAGACCCAGTACTTC.

V usage is TRBV28 and J usage is TRBJ1-5; possibly TRBD1 for D (6 bases). Germline V gives CDR1 MDHEN, CDR2 SYDVKM. The CDR3 covers 14 residues. The CDR3 sequence: CAIGAGTNNQPQHF. The CDR3 region has the DNA TGTGCTATAGGAGCCGGGACAAACAATCAGCCCCAGCATTTT.

Notes on this clone: Other DNA variants within this sample encode the same CDR3. This rearrangement joins TRBV5-5 to TRBJ1-5; 11 nucleotides match TRBD1. This CDR3 has 16 residues. V was clipped by 0 bases and J by 7 bases; unmatched bases: 6. Per germline, CDR1 SGHKS and CDR2 YYEKEE (reference sequence). Here the CDR3 DNA reads TGTGCCAGCAGCTTGGAGGGTGGGACAGGGGGACAGCCCCAGCATTTT. It yields the protein CASSLEGGTGGQPQHF.

J is TRBJ2-2 and V is TRBV28; 8 nucleotides align to TRBD2. CDR3 size: 16 residues. The V gene's germline CDR1 is MDHEN and CDR2 SYDVKM. V trimming: 6 bases; J trimming: 1 base; junction bases outside the gene matches: 7. CDR3 bases: TGTGCCAGCAGGAACCTTAGCGGGAAGAACACCGGGGAGCTGTTTTTT. This codes for CASRNLSGKNTGELFF.

The chain couples TRBV2 to TRBJ2-3, with 8 bases matching TRBD2. Germline CDR1 and CDR2: SNHLY and FYNNEI. The CDR3 length is 14 residues. The ends lost 2 bases at V and 3 bases at J; junction bases unmatched: 1. CDR3 in DNA: TGTGCCAGCAGTGAACGGGGGGGTACAGATACGCAGTATTTT. As protein: CASSERGGTDTQYF.

V and J are TRBV6-1 and TRBJ2-7; maybe TRBD1 (6 bases). The CDR3 sequence is 15 residues long. V lost 3 bases and J 2 bases, leaving 14 bases between the germline ends. The V gene's germline CDR1 is MNHNS and CDR2 SASEGT. CDR3 in DNA: TGTGCCAGCAGTGAGGGGGCGGATAAGGCCTACGAGCAGTACTTC. Amino acids: CASSEGADKAYEQYF.

The chain employs TRBV27 and TRBJ2-7; D possibly corresponds to TRBD1 (6 bases). The CDR3 has 13 amino acids. Per germline, CDR1 MNHEY and CDR2 SMNVEV (reference sequence). Deletions cut 5 bases from V and 3 bases from J, with 11 bases between. The CDR3 loop reads CASSLLTGYEQYF. In DNA form, the CDR3 reads TGTGCCAGCAGTCTATTGACAGGCTACGAGCAGTACTTC.

The chain has TRBV30 and TRBJ2-7, with D possibly TRBD1 on 6 matching bases. The CDR3 consists of 11 residues. The germline V gene encodes CDR1 GTSNPN and CDR2 SVGIG (reference sequence). Trimming removed 5 bases from V and 2 bases from J, with 7 bases in between. The chain's CDR3 is CAWSGAYEQYF. In DNA, the CDR3 is TGTGCCTGGTCAGGGGCCTACGAGCAGTACTTC.